The 5 T cell receptor beta chains below were found in one sample sequenced in a study of blood T cell repertoires in COVID-19. This table comes from immunoSEQ multiplex PCR, and its TCRdb copy is limited to in-frame clones, with some not included. The sample lists approximately 210,000 clones; around 85% were seen once. Sequencing used peripheral blood. The receptors were sampled from a woman aged 70-85 years with acute or convalescent COVID-19.

The V and J genes are TRBV12-3 or TRBV12-4 and TRBJ1-2; 7 bases agree with TRBD1. The J segment lost 8 bases and the V segment lost 3 bases, leaving 6 bases of the junction unmatched. The CDR3 covers 13 residues. In nucleotides, the CDR3 is TGTGCCAGCAGTTTCCGACAGGGCGAAGGCTACACCTTC. This gives the protein CASSFRQGEGYTF.

This chain joins TRBV7-8 and TRBJ2-3; tentative D call: TRBD2 (5 bases). The germline CDR1 and CDR2 sequences are SGHVS and FQNEAQ. This CDR3 region has 13 residues. V gave up 4 bases and J gave up 4 bases, with 9 bases separating them. The CDR3 DNA reads TGTGCCAGCAGCTCGGAGAGGGCAGATACGCAGTATTTT. Translated: CASSSERADTQYF.

The chain combines TRBV7-2 with TRBJ2-7; 8 nucleotides match TRBD2. V shed 1 base, J shed 1 base, and the junction held 6 bases outside the gene matches. The CDR3 spans 16 residues. Germline CDR1 SGHTA, CDR2 FQGNSA. The CDR3: CASSLGLTSGSYEQYF. The CDR3 DNA reads TGTGCCAGCAGCTTAGGTTTAACTAGCGGTTCCTACGAGCAGTACTTC.

This chain joins TRBV7-8 and TRBJ1-6; D is perhaps TRBD1 (5 bases). The V gene's germline CDR1 is SGHVS and CDR2 FQNEAQ. This CDR3 has 14 residues. V lost 5 bases and J lost 8, with 13 bases in between. The CDR3 nucleotides are TGTGCCAGCAGCCGTGGGGGACTGGATTCACCCCTCCACTTT. Protein sequence: CASSRGGLDSPLHF.

The chain joins TRBV5-4 to TRBJ1-4, with D possibly matching TRBD1 (5 bases). CDR3 size: 14 residues. V lost 6 bases and J 4 bases, leaving 13 bases between the germline ends. Germline-derived CDR1 and CDR2 are SGHNT and YYREEE (reference sequence). The DNA of the CDR3 is TGTGCCAGCACCAACGGGGGATTTAATGAAAAACTGTTTTTT. Its protein is CASTNGGFNEKLFF.